This entry lists 25 T cell receptor beta chains sequenced from one sample in a study of beta chain features in type 1 diabetes. Every bit of the isolated RNA underwent reverse transcription, so sequencing read expressed TCRB transcripts. TCRdb keeps only in-frame clones here, not all; method: immunoSEQ multiplex PCR. The sample has 350,000 or so clones; roughly a fifth are singletons. Sequencing input: naive CD4+ T cells from blood. The source is a young woman in good health.

A few counts support this clone. V is TRBV11-2 and J is TRBJ2-1; tentative D call: TRBD2 (5 bases). This CDR3 comprises 18 residues. Germline CDR1 and CDR2: SGHAT and FQNNGV. The germline V and J ends were trimmed by 5 bases and 4 bases, with 24 bases remaining between them. This CDR3 reads CASSLEGRIWRKYNEQFF. CDR3 DNA sequence: TGTGCCAGCAGCCTGGAAGGTCGGATCTGGAGGAAGTACAATGAGCAGTTCTTC. Variable domain in full (rest from reference TRBV11-2 and TRBJ2-1): EAGVAQSPRYKIIEKRQSVAFWCNPISGHATLYWYQQILGQGPKLLIQFQNNGVVDDSQLPKDRFSAERLKGVDSTLKIQPAKLEDSAVYLCASSLEGRIWRKYNEQFFGPGTRLTVL.

V gene TRBV30 combines with J gene TRBJ1-1; tentative D call: TRBD1 (5 bases). Trimming cost V 4 bases and J 2 bases, with 14 bases left between them. Germline V gene sequence: CDR1 GTSNPN, CDR2 SVGIG (reference sequence). This CDR3 contains 14 residues. The CDR3 DNA reads TGTGCCTGGAATTCGAAGGGGTATAACACTGAAGCTTTCTTT. Translated: CAWNSKGYNTEAFF.

This clone was seen only a few times. The CDR3 protein is CASSLRTGADYNEQFF. For the CDR3, the DNA is TGTGCCAGCAGCCTCCGGACAGGGGCTGATTACAATGAGCAGTTCTTC. The chain carries TRBV11-2 and TRBJ2-1; 9 bases map to TRBD1. J was trimmed by 4 bases and V by 5 bases; bases with no gene match: 9. The germline gives CDR1 SGHAT, CDR2 FQNNGV. This CDR3 spans 16 amino acids.

This clone appeared a few times. The rearrangement uses TRBV6-5 and TRBJ1-1, with 8 nucleotides matching TRBD1. CDR3 length: 14 residues. V dropped 7 bases and J dropped 1; count of bases not matched to a gene: 5. CDR1 is MNHEY, CDR2 SVGAGI, per germline. CDR3 nucleotides: TGTGCCAGCATCAAAGGACAGGGGAACACTGAAGCTTTCTTT. Translating gives CASIKGQGNTEAFF.

V gene TRBV30 combines with J gene TRBJ1-1; D is undetermined. The CDR3 runs to 12 residues. Germline V gene lookup returns CDR1 GTSNPN and CDR2 SVGIG (reference sequence). V was clipped by 5 bases and J by 3 bases, with 10 bases between them. CDR3 in amino acids: CAWLPPYTEAFF. The CDR3 region has the DNA TGTGCCTGGCTCCCTCCGTACACTGAAGCTTTCTTT. Supplemented by reference TRBV30 and TRBJ1-1, the full variable domain reads SQTIHQWPATLVQPVGSPLSLECTVEGTSNPNLYWYRQAAGRGLQLLFYSVGIGQISSEVPQNLSASRPQDRQFILSSKKLLLSDSGFYLCAWLPPYTEAFFGQGTRLTVV.

In this sample, this clone turned up a few times. DNA of the CDR3: TGCGCCAGCAGCACCGGGACAGGGAATGAAGCTTTCTTT. It specifies CASSTGTGNEAFF. The chain links TRBV5-1 to TRBJ1-1; TRBD1 matches at 9 bases. J lost 7 bases, V lost 4 bases, and 5 bases had no gene match. CDR3 size: 13 residues. In germline, CDR1 is SGHRS, CDR2 YFSETQ.

The J gene is TRBJ2-2, the V gene TRBV9; unclear D gene. This CDR3 is 14 amino acids long. The germline CDR1 and CDR2 sequences are SGDLS and YYNGEE. V was cut by 2 bases and J by 4 bases, with 9 bases left in between. CDR3 loop: CASSVLPGTGELFF. In DNA, the CDR3 is TGTGCCAGCAGCGTCCTCCCCGGCACCGGGGAGCTGTTTTTT.

The V gene is TRBV7-2, the J gene TRBJ2-7, with D unresolved. The ends were cut back, 5 bases at V and 3 bases at J, with 5 bases in the middle. Germline V gene lookup returns CDR1 SGHTA and CDR2 FQGNSA. The CDR3 consists of 11 residues. The CDR3 DNA reads as TGTGCCAGCAGCCCACTCTACGAGCAGTACTTC. Translated: CASSPLYEQYF.

The gene calls are TRBV5-4 and TRBJ2-3; 9 positions match TRBD1. The CDR3 is 16 amino acids. V trimming: 1 base; J trimming: 2 bases; junction bases outside the gene matches: 5. Germline CDR1 is SGHNT and CDR2 is YYREEE (reference sequence). CDR3 loop: CASSLKGTGHTDTQYF. CDR3 coding DNA: TGTGCCAGCAGCTTGAAAGGGACAGGGCACACAGATACGCAGTATTTT.

J is TRBJ1-5 and V is TRBV30, with D uncertain. V lost 0 bases, J lost 7 bases, and 13 bases lay in between. This CDR3 is 14 amino acids long. CDR1 GTSNPN and CDR2 SVGIG come from the germline V gene (reference sequence). The CDR3 sequence is CAWSVSEGGQPQHF. The CDR3 DNA is TGTGCCTGGAGTGTATCAGAGGGAGGCCAGCCCCAGCATTTT.

This clone was counted between two and nine times. This chain uses TRBV30 with TRBJ2-5, with D possibly being TRBD2 (6 bases). Trimming took off 5 bases at V and 5 bases at J, with 12 bases between the two ends. The CDR3 extends over 12 amino acids. Germline lookup yields CDR1 GTSNPN and CDR2 SVGIG (reference sequence). The CDR3 loop reads CAWQFGGETQYF. The CDR3 nucleotides are TGTGCCTGGCAGTTCGGAGGGGAGACCCAGTACTTC.

In this sample, this clone turned up a few times. The gene calls are TRBV7-2 and TRBJ1-1; D uncertain. This CDR3 comprises 13 residues. In germline, CDR1 is SGHTA, CDR2 FQGNSA. With 5 bases removed from V and 2 bases from J, the gap between germline ends came to 9 bases. The CDR3 nucleotides read TGTGCCAGCAGCCTGGAGGGCAACACTGAAGCTTTCTTT. Translation: CASSLEGNTEAFF.

This chain links TRBV9 with TRBJ2-5, with TRBD1 matching over 8 bases. This CDR3 comprises 15 residues. The trim removed 3 bases at V and 5 bases at J, leaving 9 bases unmatched. Germline loops: CDR1 SGDLS, CDR2 YYNGEE. The DNA of the CDR3 is TGTGCCAGCAGCGGTGACAGGGGATGGGTGGAGACCCAGTACTTC. Translated: CASSGDRGWVETQYF.

The chain carries TRBV9 and TRBJ1-3; no definite D call. V was cut by 0 bases and J by 2 bases, with 9 bases left in between. The germline gives CDR1 SGDLS, CDR2 YYNGEE. CDR3 length: 15 residues. In nucleotides, the CDR3 is TGTGCCAGCAGCGTAGGATCACAGACTGGAAACACCATATATTTT. Amino acid sequence: CASSVGSQTGNTIYF.

The rearrangement uses TRBV2 and TRBJ1-1; D call uncertain. The CDR3 consists of 13 residues. The germline V gene encodes CDR1 SNHLY and CDR2 FYNNEI. Deletions cut 4 bases from V and 1 base from J, with 7 bases between. CDR3 in amino acids: CASSGAGNTEAFF. The CDR3, as DNA: TGTGCCAGCAGTGGGGCAGGGAACACTGAAGCTTTCTTT.

This clone turned up a few times. The chain joins TRBV7-2 to TRBJ1-2, with TRBD1 identical over 7 bases. J was trimmed by 4 bases and V by 3 bases; bases with no gene match: 11. Germline V gene sequence: CDR1 SGHTA, CDR2 FQGNSA. This CDR3 has 16 amino acids. The CDR3 region is CASSFSVGQPVYGYTF. The CDR3 DNA is TGTGCCAGCAGCTTTAGCGTGGGACAGCCAGTCTATGGCTACACCTTC.

The genes are TRBV6-1 and TRBJ2-7; 8 nucleotides match TRBD1. The CDR3 has 12 amino acids. Germline CDR1 and CDR2: MNHNS and SASEGT. After removal of 10 bases from V and 7 bases from J, the junction contained 9 bases not matched to a gene. The CDR3 loop reads CATGTGPWEQYF. DNA for the CDR3: TGTGCCACCGGGACAGGTCCCTGGGAGCAGTACTTC.

Written as DNA, the CDR3 is TGTGCCAGCACCATTGGGACAGGGGCCCACAATGAGCAGTTCTTC. Protein: CASTIGTGAHNEQFF. V gene TRBV6-5 combines with J gene TRBJ2-1; TRBD1 aligns across 10 bases. V trimming: 7 bases; J trimming: 5 bases; junction bases outside the gene matches: 8. Germline V lookup: CDR1 MNHEY, CDR2 SVGAGI. CDR3 size: 15 residues.

The V and J genes are TRBV5-1 and TRBJ2-7, with D tentatively TRBD1 (5 bases). Germline CDR1 reads SGHRS; CDR2 reads YFSETQ. Trimming shortened V by 2 bases and J by 3 bases, and 9 bases separated the two germline ends. The CDR3 loop spans 13 amino acids. DNA for the CDR3: TGCGCCAGCAGCTTAAATACAGGCTACGAGCAGTACTTC. This gives the protein CASSLNTGYEQYF.

The chain links TRBV9 to TRBJ2-5, with D hard to call. The V gene's germline CDR1 is SGDLS and CDR2 YYNGEE. V gave up 4 bases and J gave up 9 bases, with 16 bases separating them. The CDR3 has 13 residues. The CDR3 region is CASSPQDLAPQYF. CDR3 DNA sequence: TGTGCCAGCAGCCCTCAAGACTTAGCCCCCCAGTACTTC.

Notes on this clone: Other DNA sequences within the sample encode an identical CDR3. The chain has TRBV6-5 and TRBJ2-5, with 7 bases matching TRBD1. The V and J ends lost 0 bases and 2 bases, in that order; junction bases with no gene match: 0. Per the germline V gene, CDR1 is MNHEY and CDR2 is SVGAGI. The CDR3 length is 14 residues. CDR3 DNA: TGTGCCAGCAGTTACTCGGGACAGCAAGAGACCCAGTACTTC. Its protein is CASSYSGQQETQYF.

The rearrangement links TRBV11-2 to TRBJ2-2; 10 bases fit TRBD1. The CDR3 covers 14 residues. Germline V gene sequence: CDR1 SGHAT, CDR2 FQNNGV. The V gene end was trimmed by 4 bases and the J gene end by 5 bases; junction bases not matched to a gene: 1. In DNA form, the CDR3 reads TGTGCCAGCAGCTGGGACAGGGGAACCGGGGAGCTGTTTTTT. Translated: CASSWDRGTGELFF.

This chain uses TRBV5-1 with TRBJ1-4, with D perhaps matching TRBD1 (5 bases). CDR1 is SGHRS and CDR2 is YFSETQ in the germline V gene. The CDR3 spans 14 residues. Trimming shortened V by 0 bases and J by 4 bases, and 7 bases separated the two germline ends. The CDR3 loop is CASSLDRSNEKLFF. CDR3 nucleotides: TGCGCCAGCAGCTTGGACAGGAGTAATGAAAAACTGTTTTTT.

This chain joins TRBV4-1 and TRBJ2-7, with TRBD1 matching 9 bases. With V trimmed by 4 bases and J by 2 bases, 6 bases remained unmatched. Per the germline V gene, CDR1 is MGHRA and CDR2 is YSYEKL. The CDR3 consists of 15 residues. CDR3 in DNA: TGCGCCAGCAGCCTCCCGGGACAGGGACCCTACGAGCAGTACTTC. This sequence encodes CASSLPGQGPYEQYF.

This rearrangement joins TRBV2 to TRBJ2-3, with a weak D call TRBD2 (5 bases). Per germline, CDR1 SNHLY and CDR2 FYNNEI. This CDR3 spans 12 amino acids. The V gene lost 7 bases and the J gene lost 4 bases, with 9 bases spanning the gap. The chain's CDR3 is CASTEEADTQYF. The CDR3 DNA follows: TGTGCCAGCACCGAGGAGGCAGATACGCAGTATTTT. Looking up the rest from reference TRBV2 and TRBJ2-3 gives the full variable domain: EPEVTQTPSHQVTQMGQEVILRCVPISNHLYFYWYRQILGQKVEFLVSFYNNEISEKSEIFDDQFSVERPDGSNFTLKIRSTKLEDSAMYFCASTEEADTQYFGPGTRLTVL.